Presented here are 31 T cell receptor beta chains from one specimen sequenced in a study of cytomegalovirus exposure and HLA in healthy donors (dated by TCRdb to 2015 to 2018). The receptor library was made with the immunoSEQ multiplex PCR assay. For the multiplex PCR, a mixture combining 60 forward primers for TCR Vbeta segments and 13 reverse primers for TCR Jbeta segments was used. Held by TCRdb, this immuneACCESS table contains in-frame sequences only and omits some clones. Under half of the omission traces to an unresolved V gene where checked; the cause of the rest is unknown. The sample table shows more than 80,000 clones, and 71% are seen once. The leading ten clones occupy over 2.5% of the sample. What was sequenced was PBMCs. The receptors here all came from a female donor in good health and CMV-seronegative.

J is TRBJ2-7 and V is TRBV10-3; possible D gene TRBD2, 7 bases. Germline loops: CDR1 ENHRY, CDR2 SYGVKD. V shed 8 bases and J shed 3 bases, with 17 bases lying between them. The CDR3 spans 14 residues. CDR3 in DNA: TGTGCCATCTGGGGGGGGGCGGGGATCTACGAGCAGTACTTC. This gives the protein CAIWGGAGIYEQYF.

This clone was observed a few times. This chain uses TRBV19 with TRBJ2-1; no clear D. The CDR3 has 16 amino acids. Trimming took off 4 bases at V and 0 bases at J, with 13 bases between the two ends. CDR1 and CDR2 (germline): LNHDA, SQIVND (reference sequence). The CDR3 sequence: CASSKAQRTSYNEQFF. DNA of the CDR3: TGTGCCAGTAGTAAGGCGCAGCGAACCTCCTACAATGAGCAGTTCTTC.

The rearrangement uses TRBV27 and TRBJ2-1; 11 positions match TRBD2. The V gene's germline CDR1 is MNHEY and CDR2 SMNVEV (reference sequence). With 5 bases clipped from V and 3 bases from J, the junction kept 3 bases outside the gene matches. CDR3 length equals 15 residues. Here the CDR3 reads CASSPGTSGYNEQFF. The DNA of the CDR3 is TGTGCCAGCAGTCCGGGGACTAGCGGCTACAATGAGCAGTTCTTC.

This clone has only one observation. CDR3 region: CASVQGDNTEAFF. CDR3 coding DNA: TGCGCCAGCGTACAGGGGGACAACACTGAAGCTTTCTTT. This chain uses TRBV23-1 with TRBJ1-1; 8 bases are a match to TRBD1. TRBV23-1 is noted as an ORF with a role that remains uncertain. The CDR3 runs 13 residues. Trimming removed 8 bases from V and 2 bases from J; junction bases left unmatched: 4.

The V and J genes are TRBV5-6 and TRBJ2-7; tentatively, D is TRBD2 (5 bases). This CDR3 region has 14 residues. CDR1 is SGHDT, CDR2 YYEEEE, per germline. Trimming took off 0 bases at V and 2 bases at J, with 9 bases between the two ends. CDR3 amino acids: CASSLGGGTYEQYF. CDR3 nucleotide sequence: TGTGCCAGCAGCTTGGGCGGAGGAACCTACGAGCAGTACTTC.

V usage is TRBV4-1 and J usage is TRBJ1-3, with D hard to call. The CDR3 covers 16 residues. The V gene lost 1 base and the J gene lost 1 base, with 11 bases spanning the gap. In germline, CDR1 is MGHRA, CDR2 YSYEKL. CDR3 in DNA: TGCGCCAGCAGCCAAGCGTTTGCGGGGTCTGGAAACACCATATATTTT. Its protein is CASSQAFAGSGNTIYF.

The chain employs TRBV7-9 and TRBJ2-2, with 7 bases identical to TRBD1. Trimming took 5 bases from V and 5 from J; bases not matched to a gene: 8. This CDR3 contains 15 residues. In germline, CDR1 is SEHNR, CDR2 FQNEAQ (reference sequence). CDR3 protein: CASSTRQGETGELFF. The CDR3 DNA reads as TGTGCCAGCAGCACAAGACAGGGAGAGACCGGGGAGCTGTTTTTT.

The chain links TRBV6-5 to TRBJ1-1, with D unclear. Germline assignment: CDR1 MNHEY and CDR2 SVGAGI. The CDR3 has 13 residues. Trimming pared 4 bases from V and 1 base from J, leaving 7 bases between. As DNA, the CDR3 is TGTGCCAGCAGTTCAACACGGAACACTGAAGCTTTCTTT. Translation: CASSSTRNTEAFF.

The V and J genes are TRBV7-6 and TRBJ2-7; tentative D call: TRBD2 (6 bases). Germline V gene sequence: CDR1 SGHVS, CDR2 FNYEAQ. Trimming removed 5 bases from V and 1 base from J, with 12 bases in between. The CDR3 length is 14 residues. The CDR3 loop reads CASSALLASYEQYF. CDR3 bases: TGTGCCAGCAGCGCACTCCTAGCGTCCTACGAGCAGTACTTC.

This clone occurred a few times. The chain is built from TRBV28 and TRBJ2-3; 7 bases line up with TRBD1. The ends lost 7 bases at V and 12 bases at J; junction bases unmatched: 22. Germline CDR1 is MDHEN and CDR2 is SYDVKM. The CDR3 is 16 residues long. The CDR3 DNA reads as TGTGCCAGCACCTCCCCCGGGGACAGCGATTTTTTTACCCAGTATTTT. This codes for CASTSPGDSDFFTQYF.

This clone was seen just once. V and J are TRBV7-9 and TRBJ2-5; TRBD2 matches at 7 bases. The CDR3 consists of 14 residues. The ends lost 4 bases at V and 5 bases at J; junction bases unmatched: 7. Germline values: CDR1 SEHNR, CDR2 FQNEAQ (reference sequence). The CDR3 here is CASSWRELSETQYF. In DNA form, the CDR3 reads TGTGCCAGCAGCTGGCGGGAGCTTTCTGAGACCCAGTACTTC.

This chain's CDR3 is CASSLGLARRRSGELFF. The CDR3 bases are TGTGCCAGCAGTTTAGGGCTAGCGCGTCGTCGATCTGGGGAGCTGTTTTTT. J is TRBJ2-2 and V is TRBV27, with D tentatively TRBD2 (6 bases). Trimming removed 2 bases at V and 8 bases at J, with 21 bases between. This CDR3 comprises 17 residues. From germline, CDR1 is MNHEY and CDR2 SMNVEV (reference sequence).

This clone showed up just a few times. The J gene is TRBJ1-2, the V gene TRBV11-2, with 7 positions matching TRBD1. There are 15 residues in the CDR3. V shed 4 bases and J 4 bases; nucleotides not matched to a gene: 9. Germline-derived CDR1 and CDR2 are SGHAT and FQNNGV. CDR3 sequence: CASSSTGRSGYGYTF. The CDR3, as DNA: TGTGCCAGCAGCTCGACAGGGCGGTCTGGCTATGGCTACACCTTC.

This clone was counted only a few times. The chain joins TRBV27 to TRBJ2-7; D is uncertain. V dropped 4 bases and J dropped 2 bases, with 3 bases sitting between them. The CDR3 length is 11 residues. Per germline, CDR1 MNHEY and CDR2 SMNVEV (reference sequence). The CDR3 sequence: CASSSTYEQYF. In nucleotides, the CDR3 is TGTGCCAGCAGTTCTACCTACGAGCAGTACTTC.

This clone turned up a few times. This sequence joins TRBV6-5 and TRBJ2-7, with 7 bases lining up with TRBD1. V gave up 7 bases and J gave up 6 bases; unmatched junction bases: 12. CDR1 is MNHEY, CDR2 SVGAGI, per germline. This CDR3 region has 14 residues. Here the CDR3 reads CASNSQGKLAEQYF. For the CDR3, the DNA is TGTGCCAGCAACTCACAGGGGAAGTTGGCCGAGCAGTACTTC.

This rearrangement joins TRBV19 to TRBJ1-5, with a possible D match to TRBD1 (6 bases). CDR1 LNHDA and CDR2 SQIVND come from the germline V gene (reference sequence). The CDR3 runs 13 residues. V lost 5 bases and J lost 7, with 12 bases in between. Here the CDR3 DNA reads TGTGCCAGTAGTCCACAGGGTGGGCAGCCCCAGCATTTT. It yields the protein CASSPQGGQPQHF.

The chain links TRBV7-2 to TRBJ2-2, with 9 positions matching TRBD2. This CDR3 comprises 14 residues. The germline V gene has CDR1 SGHTA and CDR2 FQGNSA. V was pared by 5 bases and J by 3 bases, with 1 base of the junction left unmatched. The CDR3 loop reads CASSRGGDTGELFF. In DNA form, the CDR3 reads TGTGCCAGCAGCCGCGGGGGGGACACCGGGGAGCTGTTTTTT.

This clone has only a few counts. The V call is TRBV4-3, the J call TRBJ2-7; D might be TRBD2 (7 bases). Germline CDR1 and CDR2: LGHNA and YSLEER. The V gene lost 0 bases and the J gene lost 3 bases, with 18 bases spanning the gap. This CDR3 spans 17 amino acids. The CDR3 DNA sequence: TGCGCCAGCAGCCAAGATTCGGTGGGAGGGGGGCTCTACGAGCAGTACTTC. Its protein product is CASSQDSVGGGLYEQYF.

The chain uses TRBV5-1 and TRBJ2-1; 16 bases match TRBD2. The CDR3 has 17 residues. The trim removed 4 bases at V and 4 bases at J, leaving 5 bases unmatched. The V gene's germline CDR1 is SGHRS and CDR2 YFSETQ. In DNA form, the CDR3 reads TGCGCCAGCAGCAAGGGACTAGCGGGAGGGATATACAATGAGCAGTTCTTC. This codes for CASSKGLAGGIYNEQFF.

The genes are TRBV10-2 and TRBJ1-5, with D possibly matching TRBD1 (6 bases). V was pared by 7 bases and J by 4 bases, with 11 bases between. The CDR3 is 13 residues long. Germline loops: CDR1 WSHSY, CDR2 SAAADI. Here the CDR3 reads CASMDSANQPQHF. Written as DNA, the CDR3 is TGCGCCAGCATGGACAGCGCGAATCAGCCCCAGCATTTT.

This clone was seen a few times. The chain's CDR3 is CAISEGGRLRTQYF. The CDR3 DNA is TGTGCCATCAGTGAAGGCGGGAGACTGCGCACGCAGTATTTT. The chain is built from TRBV10-3 and TRBJ2-3; 7 bases agree with TRBD2. CDR3 length: 14 amino acids. V lost 3 bases, J lost 9 bases, and 9 bases stayed unmatched. Germline CDR1 reads ENHRY; CDR2 reads SYGVKD.

This sequence joins TRBV30 and TRBJ1-1; tentative D call: TRBD1 (5 bases). V was cut by 5 bases and J by 0 bases, with 19 bases left in between. The CDR3 consists of 16 residues. Germline assignment: CDR1 GTSNPN and CDR2 SVGIG (reference sequence). The CDR3: CAWEGARQLMNTEAFF. CDR3 sequence (DNA): TGTGCCTGGGAAGGGGCGAGACAGCTCATGAACACTGAAGCTTTCTTT. The variable domain in full, with the rest retrieved from reference TRBV30 and TRBJ1-1, is SQTIHQWPATLVQPVGSPLSLECTVEGTSNPNLYWYRQAAGRGLQLLFYSVGIGQISSEVPQNLSASRPQDRQFILSSKKLLLSDSGFYLCAWEGARQLMNTEAFFGQGTRLTVV.

The V and J genes are TRBV19 and TRBJ2-2; tentatively, D is TRBD1 (5 bases). Trimming removed 2 bases from V and 1 base from J, with 11 bases in between. Germline V gene sequence: CDR1 LNHDA, CDR2 SQIVND (reference sequence). The CDR3 is 16 amino acids. The CDR3 here is CASSIKGAMNTGELFF. The CDR3 DNA sequence: TGTGCCAGTAGTATAAAAGGGGCTATGAACACCGGGGAGCTGTTTTTT. Filled out from reference TRBV19 and TRBJ2-2, the complete variable domain reads DGGITQSPKYLFRKEGQNVTLSCEQNLNHDAMYWYRQDPGQGLRLIYYSQIVNDFQKGDIAEGYSVSREKKESFPLTVTSAQKNPTAFYLCASSIKGAMNTGELFFGEGSRLTVL.

This sequence joins TRBV5-1 and TRBJ2-1; D is possibly TRBD2 (5 bases). With 4 bases removed from V and 5 bases from J, the gap between germline ends came to 13 bases. The CDR3 totals 14 residues. Looked up from germline, CDR1 is SGHRS and CDR2 is YFSETQ. The CDR3 sequence: CASSPTQTNNEQFF. The CDR3 DNA reads as TGCGCCAGCAGCCCAACGCAGACTAACAATGAGCAGTTCTTC.

V and J are TRBV5-4 and TRBJ1-1, with D tentatively TRBD1 (5 bases). V was pared by 4 bases and J by 1 base, with 11 bases between. The CDR3 sequence is 14 residues long. Germline assignment: CDR1 SGHNT and CDR2 YYREEE (reference sequence). This CDR3 is CASSDRRGNTEAFF. The CDR3, as DNA: TGTGCCAGCAGCGATCGGAGGGGGAACACTGAAGCTTTCTTT.

The chain uses TRBV7-2 and TRBJ2-5; 7 bases are shared with TRBD1. This CDR3 has 19 amino acids. Germline CDR1 is SGHTA and CDR2 is FQGNSA. The ends lost 0 bases at V and 3 bases at J; junction bases unmatched: 16. CDR3 protein: CASSLAWKTTTGFEETQYF. CDR3 DNA: TGTGCCAGCAGCTTAGCTTGGAAAACCACGACAGGGTTTGAAGAGACCCAGTACTTC.

This clone was observed a handful of times. This rearrangement joins TRBV7-8 to TRBJ2-7; D is perhaps TRBD1 (5 bases). This CDR3 is built from 13 residues. The V end lost 1 base, the J end lost 7 bases, and 11 bases lay between the germline ends. Germline CDR1 SGHVS, CDR2 FQNEAQ. CDR3 nucleotide sequence: TGTGCCAGCAGCTTAGTTGCAGGGCGGGAGCAGTACTTC. This encodes CASSLVAGREQYF.

This chain uses TRBV10-3 with TRBJ1-4, with 9 bases identical to TRBD1. The CDR3 is made up of 14 amino acids. The V and J ends lost 6 bases and 6 bases, in that order; junction bases with no gene match: 5. The germline V gene has CDR1 ENHRY and CDR2 SYGVKD. CDR3 bases: TGTGCCATCAGGGGGACAGGGCAAGATGAAAAACTGTTTTTT. This encodes CAIRGTGQDEKLFF.

The gene calls are TRBV19 and TRBJ2-5; 9 bases align to TRBD2. TRBJ2-7 explains the end of the DNA better; the J call may be wrong. Germline CDR1 LNHDA, CDR2 SQIVND (reference sequence). The CDR3 totals 13 residues. CDR3 in DNA: TGTGCCAGTGCAACTAGCGGGTCCTACGAGCAGTACTTC. Amino acids: CASATSGSYEQYF.

This chain joins TRBV25-1 and TRBJ2-1; 11 nucleotides agree with TRBD2. The CDR3 is 13 residues long. Trimming at V came to 9 bases and at J to 7 bases, leaving 5 bases not matched to a gene. Germline V gives CDR1 MGHDK, CDR2 SYGVNS. CDR3 residues: CASTLAGGNEQFF. CDR3 nucleotides: TGTGCCAGTACTCTAGCGGGAGGTAATGAGCAGTTCTTC.

V gene TRBV5-1 combines with J gene TRBJ2-3, with D possibly matching TRBD2 (5 bases). Trimming removed 5 bases from V and 0 bases from J, with 16 bases in between. Per germline, CDR1 SGHRS and CDR2 YFSETQ. The CDR3 runs to 16 residues. Here the CDR3 reads CASRNIRTGSTDTQYF. As DNA, the CDR3 is TGCGCCAGCAGAAACATAAGGACGGGAAGCACAGATACGCAGTATTTT.